The 26 T cell receptor beta chains below all came from one sample that was sequenced in a study of T cell repertoires and Cas9 in healthy adults. Clones were sequenced by immunoSEQ multiplex PCR, and TCRdb holds only the in-frame ones, with some missing. The sample lists about 22,000 clones; less than 95% were seen once. Material for sequencing was CD4+ effector T cells (CD127+, CD25-, CD137-, CD154-) from PBMCs; culture status not recorded. The receptors shown here come from a human donor in good health.

This chain joins TRBV21-1 and TRBJ1-5; the table calls TRBD1, which could not be checked here. TRBV21-1 constitutes a pseudogene. The length of the CDR3 is 14 residues. CDR3 nucleotide sequence: TGTGCCAGCAGCGAAGAGCAGGGTGGACAGCCCCAGCATTTT. Translating gives CASSEEQGGQPQHF.

A few counts support this clone. The V call is TRBV7-9, the J call TRBJ2-7; maybe TRBD2 (6 bases). The CDR3 sequence is 17 residues long. The germline V gene encodes CDR1 SEHNR and CDR2 FQNEAQ (reference sequence). The V gene lost 1 base and the J gene lost 1 base, with 17 bases spanning the gap. The CDR3 DNA follows: TGTGCCAGCAGCTTAGGTTGGGGTCAGAGCGGGTCCTACGAGCAGTACGTC. This codes for CASSLGWGQSGSYEQYV.

The chain recombines TRBV2 with TRBJ2-4; D call uncertain. The CDR3 is 14 amino acids. Between the trimmed V and J ends, which lost 6 bases and 0 bases, there was a span of 9 bases. Germline CDR1 and CDR2: SNHLY and FYNNEI. DNA for the CDR3: TGTGCCAGCAGAAACCAGGTAGCCAAAAACATTCAGTACTTC. Protein product: CASRNQVAKNIQYF.

The CDR3 reads CASSLGSSGSTDTQYF. Written as DNA, the CDR3 is TGCGCCAGCAGCTTGGGTAGTAGCGGGAGCACAGATACGCAGTATTTT. The chain links TRBV5-1 to TRBJ2-3, with 7 bases aligning to TRBD2. J lost 0 bases, V lost 0 bases, and 4 bases had no gene match. CDR3 length: 16 amino acids. Germline assignment: CDR1 SGHRS and CDR2 YFSETQ. Combining the CDR3 with reference TRBV5-1 and TRBJ2-3 gives the whole variable domain KAGVTQTPRYLIKTRGQQVTLSCSPISGHRSVSWYQQTPGQGLQFLFEYFSETQRNKGNFPGRFSGRQFSNSRSEMNVSTLELGDSALYLCASSLGSSGSTDTQYFGPGTRLTVL.

V is TRBV15 and J is TRBJ1-1; TRBD1 agrees at 9 bases. V trimming: 9 bases; J trimming: 7 bases; junction bases outside the gene matches: 9. Per germline, CDR1 LNHNV and CDR2 YYDKDF (reference sequence). CDR3 length: 13 residues. As DNA, the CDR3 is TGTGCCACTCGATTACAGGGGGCTTTTGAAGCTTTCTTT. The encoded protein is CATRLQGAFEAFF.

In this sample, this clone turned up once. The chain links TRBV6-1 to TRBJ1-4, with TRBD1 identical over 9 bases. Germline V gene sequence: CDR1 MNHNS, CDR2 SASEGT. Losses at the gene ends were 10 bases for V and 8 bases for J; bases not matched to a gene: 11. The CDR3 length is 14 residues. CDR3 bases: TGTGCCACCGAGACCGGGACAGGGAACGAAAAACTGTTTTTT. It is translated as CATETGTGNEKLFF.

This clone was seen a single time. The gene calls are TRBV6-6 and TRBJ1-1; the D gene is possibly TRBD1 (6 bases). The CDR3 loop spans 14 amino acids. Per the germline V gene, CDR1 is MNHNY and CDR2 is SVGAGI (reference sequence). V gave up 0 bases and J gave up 10 bases, with 15 bases separating them. CDR3 sequence (DNA): TGTGCCAGCAGTTACTCGAGTATAAGGGGGAGAGCTTTCTTT. It yields the protein CASSYSSIRGRAFF.

The J gene is TRBJ2-7, the V gene TRBV4-1; D is perhaps TRBD1 or TRBD2 (5 bases each). V was cut by 5 bases and J by 4 bases, with 24 bases left in between. The CDR3 totals 17 residues. The germline CDR1 and CDR2 sequences are MGHRA and YSYEKL. CDR3 sequence reads: CASSKTSTGTPWYEQYF. Here the CDR3 DNA reads TGCGCCAGCAGCAAAACGTCAACCGGGACCCCCTGGTACGAGCAGTACTTC.

This chain uses TRBV9 with TRBJ1-1, with D maybe TRBD1 (5 bases). Trimming shortened V by 1 base and J by 2 bases, and 12 bases separated the two germline ends. Germline V lookup: CDR1 SGDLS, CDR2 YYNGEE. The CDR3 covers 15 residues. As DNA, the CDR3 is TGTGCCAGCAGCGTAAACGACAGACTAAACACTGAAGCTTTCTTT. Translating gives CASSVNDRLNTEAFF.

This rearrangement joins TRBV5-1 to TRBJ1-1; D is possibly TRBD1 (5 bases). The CDR3 extends over 16 amino acids. CDR1 and CDR2 from the germline V gene are SGHRS and YFSETQ. The V end was cut by 3 bases, the J end by 4 bases, with 19 bases between. CDR3 protein: CASSSVPQGGTTEAFF. CDR3 sequence (DNA): TGCGCCAGCAGCTCGGTCCCCCAGGGCGGAACCACTGAAGCTTTCTTT.

CDR3 residues: CASSYSGRTSTDTQYF. The CDR3 nucleotides are TGTGCCAGCAGCTATTCCGGACGGACTAGCACAGATACGCAGTATTTT. This chain joins TRBV21-1 and TRBJ2-3; the D call of TRBD2 is as the table states it, not checked on the DNA. TRBV21-1 is a listed pseudogene. The CDR3 consists of 16 residues.

The gene calls are TRBV9 and TRBJ2-1; TRBD2 aligns across 8 bases. CDR3 length equals 16 residues. Germline CDR1 reads SGDLS; CDR2 reads YYNGEE. The junction had 8 bases not matched to a gene; V was cut back by 3 bases and J by 3 bases. The CDR3 is CASSGQGRGGYNEQFF. CDR3 bases: TGTGCCAGCAGCGGACAAGGACGGGGGGGCTACAATGAGCAGTTCTTC.

Here the CDR3 reads CASSSSSGGVGEAFF. For the CDR3, the DNA is TGTGCCAGCAGCTCCTCCTCGGGGGGGGTCGGTGAAGCTTTCTTT. V usage is TRBV13 and J usage is TRBJ1-1; D might be TRBD1 (5 bases). Germline V gives CDR1 PRHDT, CDR2 FYEKMQ (reference sequence). V shed 4 bases and J shed 7 bases, with 19 bases lying between them. The CDR3 is 15 residues long.

CDR3 sequence (DNA): TGTGCTAGTGGTCAGACAGTGGGAAAAGAGACCCAGTACTTC. This encodes CASGQTVGKETQYF. The chain links TRBV12-5 to TRBJ2-5; D is possibly TRBD1 (5 bases). Germline CDR1 LGHNT, CDR2 FRNRAP. Trimming cost V 5 bases and J 3 bases, with 13 bases left between them. CDR3 size: 14 residues. The whole variable domain, remainder taken from reference TRBV12-5 and TRBJ2-5, is DARVTQTPRHKVTEMGQEVTMRCQPILGHNTVFWYRQTMMQGLELLAYFRNRAPLDDSGMPKDRFSAEMPDATLATLKIQPSEPRDSAVYFCASGQTVGKETQYFGPGTRLLVL.

The J gene is TRBJ2-1, the V gene TRBV11-1; 12 bases agree with TRBD2. V lost 6 bases and J lost 8; bases outside the gene matches: 8. Germline CDR1 is SGHAT and CDR2 is FQDESV (reference sequence). This CDR3 has 15 residues. CDR3 residues: CASSRRTSGVYEQFF. CDR3 sequence (DNA): TGTGCCAGCAGTCGAAGGACTAGCGGGGTCTATGAGCAGTTCTTC.

V and J are TRBV5-6 and TRBJ2-7, with D possibly matching TRBD1 (5 bases). Trimming stripped 6 bases from V and 7 bases from J, with 17 bases between. The CDR3 runs 13 residues. The germline V gene has CDR1 SGHDT and CDR2 YYEEEE. CDR3 sequence reads: CASTERGTWEQYF. The CDR3 nucleotides read TGTGCCAGCACCGAAAGGGGCACCTGGGAGCAGTACTTC.

CDR3 loop: CASSLWPNYNEQFF. The CDR3 region has the DNA TGTGCCAGCAGTTTGTGGCCAAACTACAATGAGCAGTTCTTC. V gene TRBV28 combines with J gene TRBJ2-1; D gene ambiguous. Germline assignment: CDR1 MDHEN and CDR2 SYDVKM. The CDR3 runs to 14 residues. V lost 3 bases, J lost 3 bases, and 9 bases lay in between. Looking up the rest from reference TRBV28 and TRBJ2-1 gives the full variable domain: DVKVTQSSRYLVKRTGEKVFLECVQDMDHENMFWYRQDPGLGLRLIYFSYDVKMKEKGDIPEGYSVSREKKERFSLILESASTNQTSMYLCASSLWPNYNEQFFGPGTRLTVL.

This chain connects TRBV7-6 to TRBJ1-2; TRBD1 matches at 10 bases. CDR3 size: 14 residues. J lost 6 bases, V lost 5 bases, and 6 bases had no gene match. Germline lookup yields CDR1 SGHVS and CDR2 FNYEAQ. This CDR3 is CASSLGTGADGYTF. In nucleotides, the CDR3 is TGTGCCAGCAGCCTCGGGACAGGGGCCGATGGCTACACCTTC.

This clone was found a few times. This chain links TRBV5-6 with TRBJ1-3; the match to TRBD1 covers 7 bases. The CDR3 has 16 residues. V lost 4 bases to trimming and J lost 0 bases; unmatched junction nucleotides: 7. Germline-derived CDR1 and CDR2 are SGHDT and YYEEEE. DNA for the CDR3: TGTGCCAGCAGCGGCGGACAGGACCTCTCTGGAAACACCATATATTTT. Translated, it gives CASSGGQDLSGNTIYF.

The genes are TRBV7-6 and TRBJ1-3; a possible D gene is TRBD1 (6 bases). Germline CDR1 SGHVS, CDR2 FNYEAQ. The CDR3 totals 17 residues. Between the trimmed V and J ends, which lost 4 bases and 3 bases, there was a span of 19 bases. The CDR3 nucleotides read TGTGCCAGCAGCTCAGGGGTCGACAGGCGGGGTGGAAACACCATATATTTT. Translation: CASSSGVDRRGGNTIYF.

The chain combines TRBV7-2 with TRBJ2-7, with D uncertain. The CDR3 totals 13 residues. The V end lost 5 bases, the J end lost 3 bases, and 11 bases lay between the germline ends. CDR1 and CDR2 (germline): SGHTA, FQGNSA. The CDR3 loop reads CASSHPSGYEQYF. The CDR3 bases are TGTGCCAGCAGCCACCCCTCCGGCTACGAGCAGTACTTC.

The rearrangement links TRBV19 to TRBJ1-2; perhaps TRBD1 as D (5 bases). V dropped 4 bases and J dropped 2 bases, with 20 bases sitting between them. This CDR3 has 17 residues. Germline V CDR1 and CDR2: LNHDA, SQIVND (reference sequence). The DNA of the CDR3 is TGTGCCAGTAGTACCATGAAGGGCGGACACTCGAACTATGGCTACACCTTC. It yields the protein CASSTMKGGHSNYGYTF.

The chain couples TRBV28 to TRBJ2-3; 8 bases line up with TRBD2. The trim removed 5 bases at V and 13 bases at J, leaving 5 bases unmatched. Germline CDR1 is MDHEN and CDR2 is SYDVKM. This CDR3 is built from 11 residues. The CDR3 bases are TGTGCCAGCAGTCGGACTAGCCAGAAGTATTTT. Protein: CASSRTSQKYF.

The V call is TRBV7-9, the J call TRBJ2-1; D is undetermined. The germline gives CDR1 SEHNR, CDR2 FQNEAQ (reference sequence). V was pared by 2 bases and J by 1 base, with 6 bases between. The CDR3 sequence is 14 residues long. The CDR3 reads CASSLTASYNEQFF. Written as DNA, the CDR3 is TGTGCCAGCAGCTTAACAGCGTCCTACAATGAGCAGTTCTTC.

The genes are TRBV7-2 and TRBJ1-4; a possible D gene is TRBD1 (5 bases). Germline loops: CDR1 SGHTA, CDR2 FQGNSA. The length of the CDR3 is 14 residues. Trimming shortened V by 4 bases and J by 4 bases, and 10 bases separated the two germline ends. The DNA for the CDR3 is TGTGCCAGCAGCTGGGGGACGGGTAATGAAAAACTGTTTTTT. It is translated as CASSWGTGNEKLFF.

The chain joins TRBV14 to TRBJ2-1; TRBD2 agrees at 12 bases. In germline, CDR1 is SGHDN, CDR2 FVKESK. The CDR3 has 20 residues. Trimming removed 7 bases from V and 0 bases from J; junction bases left unmatched: 16. The CDR3 is CASKASLAGGQESSYNEQFF. The CDR3 region has the DNA TGTGCCAGCAAAGCCAGCCTAGCGGGGGGGCAGGAGAGCTCCTACAATGAGCAGTTCTTC.